The 17 T cell receptor beta chains reported below all come from one sample, sequenced in a study of T cells in Graves' hyperthyroidism and ophthalmopathy. RNA transcripts served as the template for amplifying TCR beta CDR3 regions. Carried out on the TCR CDR3, a first-round RT-PCR used the HTBI primer set. TCRdb re-derived calls from the multiplex PCR reads in MiXCR, one entry per CDR3 protein. Among 730,000 or so distinct CDR3 sequences listed, approximately 19% were seen once. The sample consisted of blood. Every receptor here comes from a woman between 50 and 59 years old with Graves' hyperthyroidism that later progressed to Graves' ophthalmopathy.

The chain has TRBV30 and TRBJ2-2; D could derive from TRBD1 or TRBD2 (5 bases each). CDR1 and CDR2 from the germline V gene are GTSNPN and SVGIG (reference sequence). The CDR3 extends over 15 amino acids. Trimming removed 3 bases at V and 1 base at J, with 12 bases between. The CDR3: CAWSEGPMNTGELFF. In DNA form, the CDR3 reads TGTGCCTGGAGCGAGGGACCGATGAACACCGGGGAGCTGTTTTTT.

The chain recombines TRBV7-9 with TRBJ2-7, with D perhaps TRBD1 (6 bases). The CDR3 covers 14 residues. Germline-derived CDR1 and CDR2 are SEHNR and FQNEAQ (reference sequence). With 4 bases removed from V and 3 bases from J, the gap between germline ends came to 13 bases. The CDR3 coding sequence is TGTGCCAGCAGCTCCCGGGACAAGTTCTACGAGCAGTACTTC. Translated: CASSSRDKFYEQYF.

The chain has TRBV20-1 and TRBJ2-3; D remains ambiguous. Per germline, CDR1 DFQATT and CDR2 SNEGSKA (reference sequence). V lost 6 bases and J lost 0, with 16 bases in between. The CDR3 covers 15 residues. CDR3 in DNA: TGCAGTGCAGAGCCTAGGGCGCCGAGCACAGATACGCAGTATTTT. This encodes CSAEPRAPSTDTQYF.

V gene TRBV6-1 combines with J gene TRBJ1-2; D may be TRBD1 (6 bases). This CDR3 contains 15 residues. V was shortened by 6 bases and J by 4 bases, with 18 bases between the two germline ends. Germline values: CDR1 MNHNS, CDR2 SASEGT. CDR3 amino acids: CASSQRGGVFYGYTF. The CDR3 DNA sequence: TGTGCCAGCAGCCAAAGAGGGGGAGTTTTCTATGGCTACACCTTC.

Worth noting for this clonotype: Germline and junction disagree at one end, which may indicate a read error. The chain has TRBV3-1 and TRBJ1-1; 7 bases match TRBD1. Per the germline V gene, CDR1 is LGHDT and CDR2 is YNNKEL (reference sequence). CDR3 length: 12 amino acids. CDR3 residues: CVSSFRQGKAFF. The CDR3 region has the DNA TGTGTCAGCAGCTTCCGACAGGGCAAGGCTTTCTTT.

This clonotype was found many times. The rearrangement links TRBV6-1 to TRBJ2-5, with TRBD1 identical over 7 bases. Germline trimming cut 3 bases from V and 5 bases from J; bases unmatched to any gene: 12. This CDR3 spans 16 amino acids. Germline V gene sequence: CDR1 MNHNS, CDR2 SASEGT. DNA of the CDR3: TGTGCCAGCAGTGAGCAAAGACAGGGCCCCCGGGAGACCCAGTACTTC. Translation: CASSEQRQGPRETQYF.

This clonotype was detected many times. The genes are TRBV12-3 or TRBV12-4 and TRBJ2-7, with a weak D call TRBD2 (6 bases). V shed 5 bases and J shed 2 bases, with 13 bases lying between them. This CDR3 region has 14 residues. In nucleotides, the CDR3 is TGTGCCAGCAGTAGACTAGACCCGCCCTACGAGCAGTACTTC. Translated: CASSRLDPPYEQYF.

The V call is TRBV4-1, the J call TRBJ1-1; possibly TRBD1 for D (6 bases). Germline assignment: CDR1 MGHRA and CDR2 YSYEKL. This CDR3 contains 17 residues. Trimming left V 0 bases short and J 3 bases short, with 17 bases between. CDR3 DNA: TGCGCCAGCAGCCAAGAGGGGGCGGGCAGGGGCTACACTGAAGCTTTCTTT. Protein sequence: CASSQEGAGRGYTEAFF.

There are many counts of this clonotype. The rearrangement joins TRBV5-6 to TRBJ2-3, with D unclear. The germline V gene has CDR1 SGHDT and CDR2 YYEEEE. This CDR3 is built from 15 residues. Trimming took off 0 bases at V and 4 bases at J, with 12 bases between the two ends. The CDR3 sequence: CASSLDSTYADTQYF. Written as DNA, the CDR3 is TGTGCCAGCAGCTTGGACTCGACTTACGCAGATACGCAGTATTTT.

There are many counts of this clonotype. The V and J genes are TRBV20-1 and TRBJ2-7; D may be TRBD1 or TRBD2 (5 bases each). Germline V gene data show CDR1 as DFQATT and CDR2 as SNEGSKA (reference sequence). The CDR3 loop spans 14 amino acids. Trimming left V 4 bases short and J 2 bases short, with 15 bases between. This CDR3 is CSAIGTADPYEQYF. Written as DNA, the CDR3 is TGCAGTGCTATAGGGACGGCCGACCCCTACGAGCAGTACTTC.

In its sample, this clonotype was seen a few times. This chain links TRBV5-5 with TRBJ1-2, with TRBD1 as a possible D gene (6 bases). V was shortened by 2 bases and J by 8 bases, with 16 bases between the two germline ends. Germline V CDR1 and CDR2: SGHKS, YYEKEE (reference sequence). The CDR3 consists of 14 residues. The CDR3 nucleotides read TGTGCCAGCAGCTTAGGAGTGAACAGGGACGGCTACACCTTC. Its translation: CASSLGVNRDGYTF. The full variable domain, its missing parts supplied by reference TRBV5-5 and TRBJ1-2, is DAGVTQSPTHLIKTRGQQVTLRCSPISGHKSVSWYQQVLGQGPQFIFQYYEKEERGRGNFPDRFSARQFPNYSSELNVNALLLGDSALYLCASSLGVNRDGYTFGSGTRLTVV.

This clonotype was recorded at least ten times. The chain has TRBV3-1 and TRBJ2-2; D call uncertain. The CDR3 length is 12 residues. Germline V CDR1 and CDR2: LGHDT, YNNKEL (reference sequence). Deletions cut 0 bases from V and 6 bases from J, with 2 bases between. CDR3 coding DNA: TGTGCCAGCAGCCAAGAGCCCGGGGAGCTGTTTTTT. Its translation is CASSQEPGELFF.

The chain carries TRBV6-2 or TRBV6-3 and TRBJ1-4; D is possibly TRBD1 (6 bases). CDR3 size: 17 residues. Trimming removed 2 bases from V and 2 bases from J, with 15 bases in between. Germline assignment: CDR1 MNHEY and CDR2 SVGEGT. The CDR3 here is CASSYVSQGWTNEKLFF. For the CDR3, the DNA is TGTGCCAGCAGTTACGTGTCGCAGGGGTGGACTAATGAAAAACTGTTTTTT.

The chain recombines TRBV7-8 with TRBJ1-5, with 10 bases identical to TRBD1. This CDR3 is 15 amino acids long. V was clipped by 5 bases and J by 7 bases; unmatched bases: 8. Germline V gene lookup returns CDR1 SGHVS and CDR2 FQNEAQ. The CDR3 here is CASSPPGQGDQPQHF. In nucleotides, the CDR3 is TGTGCCAGCAGCCCACCCGGACAGGGGGACCAGCCCCAGCATTTT.

The sample holds a few counts of this clonotype. This chain joins TRBV6-1 and TRBJ1-3; D gene unclear. Germline lookup yields CDR1 MNHNS and CDR2 SASEGT. V was pared by 10 bases and J by 0 bases, with 10 bases between. CDR3 length equals 13 residues. The CDR3 nucleotides read TGTGCCACCGAGACGGACTCTGGAAACACCATATATTTT. This codes for CATETDSGNTIYF.

V and J are TRBV27 and TRBJ2-2; D might be TRBD2 (7 bases). CDR1 and CDR2 (germline): MNHEY, SMNVEV (reference sequence). V was shortened by 5 bases and J by 5 bases, with 15 bases between the two germline ends. The CDR3 is 15 residues long. CDR3 bases: TGTGCCAGCAGTCCCTCGGGGGGCCGGACCGGGGAGCTGTTTTTT. The encoded protein is CASSPSGGRTGELFF.

This clonotype was found a few times. This rearrangement joins TRBV6-2 or TRBV6-3 to TRBJ2-1, with unresolved D. V was pared by 7 bases and J by 12 bases, with 16 bases between. This CDR3 is built from 12 residues. Germline V gene data show CDR1 as MNHEY and CDR2 as SVGEGT. As DNA, the CDR3 is TGTGCCAGCAAGACTCTCGACCCCCCGCAGTTCTTC. Amino acid sequence: CASKTLDPPQFF.